This is a list of T cell receptor beta chains from one sample in a study of early T cells in non-severe SARS-CoV-2 infection. TCRdb called the 5' RACE reads again in MiXCR, with one record for every CDR3 protein. Among 70,000 or so distinct CDR3 sequences listed, approximately 10% were seen once. The source material was whole blood. All receptors come from an adult who was a healthcare worker with PCR-confirmed SARS-CoV-2 infection or an uninfected control (not recorded which). The CDR3 runs from the conserved cysteine through the conserved F or W. The D gene is left open where the match is weak. Clone size is given for some rows only: seen once, a few or many times, or a class if the clone is expanded.

v_gene	d_gene	j_gene	abundance	CDR3nt	CDR3aa
TRBV28	.	TRBJ1-5	.	TGTGCCAGCGGCCCTCCGCCCCAGCATTTT	CASGPPPQHF
TRBV2	.	TRBJ2-7	few	TGTGCCAGCAGTGAAGTAAACTACTCCTACGAGCAGTACTTC	CASSEVNYSYEQYF
TRBV2	.	TRBJ2-1	few	TGTGCCAGCCAACAGCCACAGATCGGGTGGGGCGACAATGAGCAGTTCTTC	CASQQPQIGWGDNEQFF
TRBV5-1	.	TRBJ2-1	few	TGCGCCAGCAGCTTGTTGACTATGAAGGGGAATGAGCAGTTCTTC	CASSLLTMKGNEQFF
TRBV6-2/TRBV6-3	.	TRBJ2-7	few	TGTGCCAGCAGCCCTCATAATACGGTTACCTACGAGCAGTACTTC	CASSPHNTVTYEQYF
TRBV4-3	TRBD2	TRBJ2-2	.	TGCGCCAGCAGCCTCCAACTAGCGGGAGGCACCGGGGAGCTGTTTTTT	CASSLQLAGGTGELFF
TRBV21-1	.	TRBJ2-7	few	TGTGCCAGCAGCAAAAAATCCCTCTCTCACGAGCAGTACTTC	CASSKKSLSHEQYF
TRBV29-1	.	TRBJ1-1	.	TGCAGCGTTGCTCCAGGGTACACTGAAGCTTTCTTT	CSVAPGYTEAFF
TRBV4-1	.	TRBJ1-1	.	TGCGCCAGCAGCCAAGAAAGGAGTCTCGAAGCTTTCTTT	CASSQERSLEAFF
TRBV7-9	TRBD2	TRBJ2-1	.	TGTGCCAGCAGCCCTAGCGGGAGAAGGGATGAGCAGTTCTTC	CASSPSGRRDEQFF
TRBV20-1	TRBD2	TRBJ2-2	.	TGCAGTGCGTCCGGGACTAGCGGGGCTACCGGGGAGCTGTTTTTT	CSASGTSGATGELFF
TRBV7-9	.	TRBJ1-2	many	TGTGCCAGCAGCTTGGAGGGCTATGGCTACACCTTC	CASSLEGYGYTF
TRBV7-9	.	TRBJ1-6	.	TGTGCCAGCGGGGTCGACAGGCATAATTCACCCCTCCACTTT	CASGVDRHNSPLHF
TRBV28	TRBD2	TRBJ2-2	.	TGTGCCAGCAGTTTAGCGGGAGGCCGGTATAGCGGGGAGCTGTTTTTT	CASSLAGGRYSGELFF
TRBV5-1	.	TRBJ2-6	many	TGCGCCAGCAGTACTACAGGATTGCGCTCTGGGGCCAACGTCCTGACTTTC	CASSTTGLRSGANVLTF
TRBV4-1	.	TRBJ1-1	many	TGCGCCAGCAGCCAAACCGCAACGAACACTGAAGCTTTCTTT	CASSQTATNTEAFF
TRBV20-1	TRBD1	TRBJ1-6	.	TGCAGTGCTAGAGGGGGGCCGGACAGGCTTAATTCACCCCTCCACTTT	CSARGGPDRLNSPLHF
TRBV18	TRBD1	TRBJ2-7	few	TGTGCCAGCTCCTATCCGGGACAGCCCTACGAGCAGTACTTC	CASSYPGQPYEQYF
TRBV19	.	TRBJ2-1	.	TGTGCCAGTGCCCGGACAGCCCTAAACAATGAGCAGTTCTTC	CASARTALNNEQFF
TRBV10-2	.	TRBJ2-6	few	TGCGCCAGCAGGAGCTCTGGGGCCAACGTCCTGACTTTC	CASRSSGANVLTF
TRBV6-7	.	TRBJ1-1	many	TGTGCCAGCAGTCCGATACGTACCACCTCAAAAACCGGGGCGACCACTGAAGCTTTCTTT	CASSPIRTTSKTGATTEAFF
TRBV20-1	TRBD2	TRBJ2-1	many	TGCAGTGCTAGCGGACTAGCGGGAGGCGATGGGGATGAGCAGTTCTTC	CSASGLAGGDGDEQFF
TRBV4-3	.	TRBJ1-2	.	TGCGCCAGCAGCCCGGACAGCCAATTTAACTATGGCTACACCTTC	CASSPDSQFNYGYTF
TRBV7-6	.	TRBJ1-3	few	TGTGCCAGCAGCCCCCTGTCCCTGACCGGAAACACCATATATTTT	CASSPLSLTGNTIYF
TRBV19	.	TRBJ2-1	few	TGTGCCAGTAGTATAGATCTTCCGAATGAGCAGTTCTTC	CASSIDLPNEQFF
TRBV6-1	.	TRBJ1-5	few	TGTGCCAGCAGACAGGTCAACAATCAGCCCCAGCATTTT	CASRQVNNQPQHF
TRBV19	.	TRBJ2-3	few	TGTGCCAGTAGTATAGACACAGATACGCAGTATTTT	CASSIDTDTQYF
TRBV12-3/TRBV12-4	TRBD2	TRBJ2-7	.	TGTGCCAGCAGTTCCCTAGCGGGGAGGCGCGTGCAGTACTTC	CASSSLAGRRVQYF
TRBV29-1	.	TRBJ2-7	many	TGCAGCGTTGAAGATCCGGGGTATTACGGGCAGTACTTC	CSVEDPGYYGQYF
TRBV28	.	TRBJ1-5	many	TGTGGCAGCGGGGGGGGTTATCAGCCCCAGCATTTT	CGSGGGYQPQHF
TRBV28	.	TRBJ2-3	few	TGTGCCAGCAAGAGGCAGCCAAAAATGACTAGCACAGATACGCAGTATTTT	CASKRQPKMTSTDTQYF
TRBV7-9	.	TRBJ2-1	.	TGTGCCAGCAGCTCCGACAATGAGCAGTTCTTC	CASSSDNEQFF
TRBV7-2	.	TRBJ2-6	few	TGTGCCAGCAGCCGGTACTCTGGGGCCAACGTCCTGACTTTC	CASSRYSGANVLTF
TRBV30	.	TRBJ1-3	few	TGTGCCTGGAGTACGAATGGAAACACCATATATTTT	CAWSTNGNTIYF
TRBV18	.	TRBJ1-5	many	TGTGCCAGCTCACCGGCGACCCACAATCAGCCCCAGCATTTT	CASSPATHNQPQHF
TRBV6-1	TRBD1	TRBJ2-7	.	TGTGCCAGCAGTCTCGCTGACAGGGTCTACGAGCAGTACTTC	CASSLADRVYEQYF
TRBV5-1	.	TRBJ2-3	few	TGCGCCAGCAGCCCCGGCACAGATACGCAGTATTTT	CASSPGTDTQYF
TRBV28	.	TRBJ1-1	few	TGTGCCAGCAGTTTATCGGGCCACGGGAGGAACACTGAAGCTTTCTTT	CASSLSGHGRNTEAFF
TRBV29-1	.	TRBJ2-3	.	TGCAGCGTTGAGGAGGCAGATACGCAGTATTTT	CSVEEADTQYF
TRBV7-2	.	TRBJ2-7	.	TGTGCCAGCAGTCTAGGGGCCCCGGACGAGCAGTACTTC	CASSLGAPDEQYF
TRBV4-1	TRBD1	TRBJ2-5	few	TGCGCCAGCAGCCGGACGGGACAGGGTAGGGAGGAGACCCAGTACTTC	CASSRTGQGREETQYF
TRBV10-3	.	TRBJ2-7	few	TGTGCCATCAGAGCAGGAGAGGTACTCTACGAGCAGTACTTC	CAIRAGEVLYEQYF
TRBV20-1	.	TRBJ2-5	few	TGCAGTGCTGGGACGGGAAGCCAAGAGACCCAGTACTTC	CSAGTGSQETQYF
TRBV5-6	.	TRBJ2-7	many	TGTGCCAGCAGCTTGGCGGGCCAGCCCTACGAGCAGTACTTC	CASSLAGQPYEQYF
TRBV20-1	.	TRBJ2-3	.	TGCAGTGCTAGCGCGGCGGCGGGAAACAAGAGGGCAGATACGCAGTATTTT	CSASAAAGNKRADTQYF
TRBV5-6	.	TRBJ2-3	many	TGTGCCAGCATCGACCGCACAGATACGCAGTATTTT	CASIDRTDTQYF
TRBV28	.	TRBJ1-1	.	TGTGCCAGCACCCCAAGCCCGGGCGGCTTATCGATATTAGCTTTCTTT	CASTPSPGGLSILAFF
TRBV14	.	TRBJ1-2	.	TGTGCCAGCAGCCAAGATGGAACCTATGGCTACACCTTC	CASSQDGTYGYTF
TRBV4-1	TRBD1	TRBJ1-1	.	TGCGCCAGCATCCAAGACGGGACAGGGCGAACTGAAGCTTTCTTT	CASIQDGTGRTEAFF
TRBV20-1	.	TRBJ1-5	.	TGCAGTGCTGGGCCCCCCTCTCAGCCCCAGCATTTT	CSAGPPSQPQHF
TRBV5-1	.	TRBJ2-3	.	TGCGCCAGCAGCAAAAACAACCCCACAGATACGCAGTATTTT	CASSKNNPTDTQYF
TRBV29-1	.	TRBJ2-1	few	TGCAGCGTTGGCGGGACAATCAATGAGCAGTTCTTC	CSVGGTINEQFF
TRBV7-6	.	TRBJ2-5	.	TGTGCCAGCAGCTCCACCCCGCCTGAAGAGACCCAGTACTTC	CASSSTPPEETQYF
TRBV28	.	TRBJ1-1	.	TGTGCCAGCATGTGGGCCAACACTGAAGCTTTCTTT	CASMWANTEAFF
TRBV29-1	.	TRBJ2-3	few	TGCAGCGTTGAAGACAGGGTGGAGGATACGCAGTATTTT	CSVEDRVEDTQYF
TRBV6-6	.	TRBJ2-3	few	TGTGCCAGCAGTTCGAACGGAGCTACGCAGTATTTT	CASSSNGATQYF
TRBV20-1	.	TRBJ1-5	few	TGCAGTGCTAGAGTAAGGGGGGTAGGGATAGCCCAGCATTTT	CSARVRGVGIAQHF
TRBV28	.	TRBJ2-1	few	TGTGCCAGCCTTACGCGGGATAAATACAATGAGCAGTTCTTC	CASLTRDKYNEQFF
TRBV6-7	TRBD1	TRBJ1-6	.	TGTGCCAGCCTTGTCTTGGGACAGGGTGGTTCACCCCTCCACTTT	CASLVLGQGGSPLHF